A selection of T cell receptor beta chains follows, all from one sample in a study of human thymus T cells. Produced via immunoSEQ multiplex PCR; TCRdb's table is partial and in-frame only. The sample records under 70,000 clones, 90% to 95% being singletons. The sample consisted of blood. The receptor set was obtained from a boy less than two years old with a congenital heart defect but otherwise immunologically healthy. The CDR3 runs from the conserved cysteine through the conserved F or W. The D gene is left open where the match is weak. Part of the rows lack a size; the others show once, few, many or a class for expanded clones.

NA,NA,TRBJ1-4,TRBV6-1,CASSEVFRVFATNEKLFF,TGTGCCAGCAGTGAAGTTTTCCGGGTTTTCGCAACTAATGAAAAACTGTTTTTT
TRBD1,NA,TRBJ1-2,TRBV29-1,CSVWVQGRGYTF,TGCAGCGTTTGGGTACAGGGGAGAGGCTACACCTTC
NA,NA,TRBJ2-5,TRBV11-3,CASSLAWETQYF,TGTGCCAGCAGCTTAGCCTGGGAGACCCAGTACTTC
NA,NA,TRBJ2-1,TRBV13,CASSLVDEQFF,TGTGCCAGCAGCTTAGTGGATGAGCAGTTCTTC
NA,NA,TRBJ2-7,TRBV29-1,CSAGPGGPYEQYF,TGCAGCGCCGGACCCGGAGGGCCCTACGAGCAGTACTTC
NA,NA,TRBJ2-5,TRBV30,CAWSVGAGAGETQYF,TGTGCCTGGAGTGTAGGGGCAGGGGCGGGGGAGACCCAGTACTTC
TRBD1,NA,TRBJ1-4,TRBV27,CASSLFRGPNEKLFF,TGTGCCAGCAGTTTGTTTAGGGGGCCTAATGAAAAACTGTTTTTT
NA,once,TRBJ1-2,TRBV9,CASSVEAGAPYGYTF,TGTGCCAGCAGCGTAGAGGCGGGGGCACCCTATGGCTACACCTTC
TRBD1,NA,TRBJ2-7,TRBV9,CASSVRDREYEQYF,TGTGCCAGCAGCGTTAGGGACAGGGAATACGAGCAGTACTTC
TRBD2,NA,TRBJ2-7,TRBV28,CASRSGGAGQYF,TGTGCCAGCAGGAGCGGGGGGGCAGGGCAGTACTTC
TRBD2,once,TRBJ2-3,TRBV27,CASSPLAGVPSDTQYF,TGTGCCAGCAGTCCCCTAGCGGGAGTCCCCTCAGATACGCAGTATTTT
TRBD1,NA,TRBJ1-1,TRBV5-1,CASSLADRAYNTEAFF,TGCGCCAGCAGCTTGGCCGACAGGGCTTACAACACTGAAGCTTTCTTT
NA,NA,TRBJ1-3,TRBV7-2,CASSPGGGVLSGNTIYF,TGTGCCAGCAGCCCCGGGGGAGGGGTCCTCTCTGGAAACACCATATATTTT
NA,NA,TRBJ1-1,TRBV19,CASSIGGRVTEAFF,TGTGCCAGTAGTATAGGGGGCCGAGTCACTGAAGCTTTCTTT
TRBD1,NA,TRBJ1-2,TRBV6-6,CASSYYPGQSDGYTF,TGTGCCAGCAGTTACTACCCGGGACAGTCGGATGGCTACACCTTC
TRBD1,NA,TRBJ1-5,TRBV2,CASSVPSGQGAFSNQPQHF,TGTGCCAGCAGTGTCCCATCGGGACAGGGGGCATTCAGCAATCAGCCCCAGCATTTT
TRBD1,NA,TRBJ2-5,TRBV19,CASSIQGAGETQYF,TGTGCCAGTAGTATCCAGGGGGCAGGAGAGACCCAGTACTTC
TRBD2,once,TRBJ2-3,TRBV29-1,CSVWGTSGRADTDTQYF,TGCAGCGTTTGGGGGACTAGCGGGAGGGCCGACACAGATACGCAGTATTTT
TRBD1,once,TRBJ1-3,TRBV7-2,CASSPQGGVGNTIYF,TGTGCCAGCAGCCCTCAGGGGGGGGTCGGAAACACCATATATTTT
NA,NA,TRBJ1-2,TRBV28,CASSFRTGFYGYTF,TGTGCCAGCAGTTTCCGTACAGGTTTCTATGGCTACACCTTC
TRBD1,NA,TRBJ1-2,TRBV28,CASSDRANGYTF,TGTGCCAGCAGTGACAGGGCGAATGGCTACACCTTC
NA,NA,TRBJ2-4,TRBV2,CASSGAGVLGKNIQYF,TGTGCCAGCAGTGGGGCTGGGGTCCTGGGCAAAAACATTCAGTACTTC
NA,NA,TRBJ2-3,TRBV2,CASSVIVVGDTQYF,TGTGCCAGCAGTGTGATTGTAGTGGGAGATACGCAGTATTTT
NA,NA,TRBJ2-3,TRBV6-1,CASSTHTGQNTQYF,TGTGCCAGCAGTACACACACAGGGCAGAATACGCAGTATTTT
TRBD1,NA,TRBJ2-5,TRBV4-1,CASSRWTGDKETQYF,TGCGCCAGCAGCCGCTGGACAGGGGATAAAGAGACCCAGTACTTC
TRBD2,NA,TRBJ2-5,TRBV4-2,CASSPYIAGGVETQYF,TGTGCCAGCAGCCCTTATATAGCGGGGGGGGTAGAGACCCAGTACTTC
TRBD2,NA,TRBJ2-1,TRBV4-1,CASSQDLAGGSYNEQFF,TGCGCCAGCAGCCAAGATCTAGCGGGGGGATCCTACAATGAGCAGTTCTTC
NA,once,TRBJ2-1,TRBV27,CASSLNEGRNEQFF,TGTGCCAGCAGTTTAAATGAGGGGCGGAATGAGCAGTTCTTC
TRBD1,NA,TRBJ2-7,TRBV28,CASSLRDRDHEQYF,TGTGCCAGCAGCCTCCGGGACAGGGACCACGAGCAGTACTTC
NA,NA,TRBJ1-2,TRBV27,CASSLARGYGYTF,TGTGCCAGCAGTTTGGCCCGTGGCTATGGCTACACCTTC
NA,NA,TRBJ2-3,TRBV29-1,CSVDRSGHTDTQYF,TGCAGCGTTGATCGGTCGGGCCACACAGATACGCAGTATTTT
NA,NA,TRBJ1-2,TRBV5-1,CASRAAGIYGYTF,TGCGCCAGCCGCGCAGCGGGGATCTATGGCTACACCTTC
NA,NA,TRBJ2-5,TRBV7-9,CASSLETQYF,TGTGCCAGCAGCTTAGAGACCCAGTACTTC
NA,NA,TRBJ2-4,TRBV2,CASSEVGSLDIQYF,TGTGCCAGCAGTGAGGTTGGGTCGTTGGACATTCAGTACTTC
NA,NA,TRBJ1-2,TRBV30,CAWNWGNGYTF,TGTGCCTGGAATTGGGGCAATGGCTACACCTTC
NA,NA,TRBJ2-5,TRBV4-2,CASSRSFTQNQETQYF,TGTGCCAGCAGCCGATCATTTACACAAAACCAAGAGACCCAGTACTTC
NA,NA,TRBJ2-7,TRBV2,CASSGPSSYEQYF,TGTGCCAGCTCAGGGCCGAGCTCCTACGAGCAGTACTTC
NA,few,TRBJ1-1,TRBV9,CASSVGGDLEAFF,TGTGCCAGCAGCGTAGGAGGGGATCTTGAAGCTTTCTTT
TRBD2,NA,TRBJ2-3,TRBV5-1,CASSLGSGGTDTQYF,TGCGCCAGCAGCTTGGGTAGCGGGGGCACAGATACGCAGTATTTT
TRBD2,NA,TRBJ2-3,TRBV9,CASSPGLVGSTDTQYF,TGTGCCAGCAGCCCCGGACTAGTGGGGAGCACAGATACGCAGTATTTT
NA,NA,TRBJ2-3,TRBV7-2,CASSLGNAGTDTQYF,TGTGCCAGCAGCTTAGGTAATGCGGGCACAGATACGCAGTATTTT
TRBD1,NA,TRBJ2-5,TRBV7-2,CASSKRVTGGDQETQYF,TGTGCCAGCAGCAAAAGGGTGACAGGGGGGGACCAAGAGACCCAGTACTTC
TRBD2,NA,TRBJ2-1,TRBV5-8,CASSFRSGGLSSYNEQFF,TGTGCCAGCAGCTTTCGTAGCGGGGGTTTAAGCTCCTACAATGAGCAGTTCTTC
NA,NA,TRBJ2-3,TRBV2,CASREGPRGPTDTQYF,TGTGCCAGCAGGGAGGGGCCGCGAGGTCCTACGGATACGCAGTATTTT
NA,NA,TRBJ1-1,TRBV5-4,CASSRQSTEAFF,TGTGCCAGCAGCCGACAGTCCACTGAAGCTTTCTTT
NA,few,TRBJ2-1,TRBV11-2,CASSFAGTKQFF,TGTGCCAGCAGCTTCGCCGGGACCAAGCAGTTCTTC
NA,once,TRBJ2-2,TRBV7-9,CASRTLNTGELFF,TGTGCCAGCAGGACTCTGAACACCGGGGAGCTGTTTTTT
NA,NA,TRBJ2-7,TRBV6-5,CASKKRTSSYEQYF,TGTGCCAGCAAAAAAAGGACAAGCTCCTACGAGCAGTACTTC
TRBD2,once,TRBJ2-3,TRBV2,CASGSLAGEADTQYF,TGTGCCAGCGGGTCACTGGCGGGGGAAGCAGATACGCAGTATTTT
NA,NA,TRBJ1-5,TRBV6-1,CASSDPGAYSNQPQHF,TGTGCCAGCAGTGACCCGGGGGCTTATAGCAATCAGCCCCAGCATTTT
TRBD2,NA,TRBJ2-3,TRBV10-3,CAISPTTSGNTDTQYF,TGTGCCATCAGTCCAACGACTAGCGGGAACACAGATACGCAGTATTTT
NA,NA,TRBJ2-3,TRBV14,CASSQATPPQYF,TGTGCCAGCAGCCAAGCCACCCCACCGCAGTATTTT
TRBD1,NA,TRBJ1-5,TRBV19,CASTGGQGLGQPQHF,TGTGCCAGTACCGGGGGACAGGGGTTGGGTCAGCCCCAGCATTTT
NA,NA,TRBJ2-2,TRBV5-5,CASSLGPGTNTGELFF,TGTGCCAGCAGCTTGGGTCCAGGGACGAACACCGGGGAGCTGTTTTTT